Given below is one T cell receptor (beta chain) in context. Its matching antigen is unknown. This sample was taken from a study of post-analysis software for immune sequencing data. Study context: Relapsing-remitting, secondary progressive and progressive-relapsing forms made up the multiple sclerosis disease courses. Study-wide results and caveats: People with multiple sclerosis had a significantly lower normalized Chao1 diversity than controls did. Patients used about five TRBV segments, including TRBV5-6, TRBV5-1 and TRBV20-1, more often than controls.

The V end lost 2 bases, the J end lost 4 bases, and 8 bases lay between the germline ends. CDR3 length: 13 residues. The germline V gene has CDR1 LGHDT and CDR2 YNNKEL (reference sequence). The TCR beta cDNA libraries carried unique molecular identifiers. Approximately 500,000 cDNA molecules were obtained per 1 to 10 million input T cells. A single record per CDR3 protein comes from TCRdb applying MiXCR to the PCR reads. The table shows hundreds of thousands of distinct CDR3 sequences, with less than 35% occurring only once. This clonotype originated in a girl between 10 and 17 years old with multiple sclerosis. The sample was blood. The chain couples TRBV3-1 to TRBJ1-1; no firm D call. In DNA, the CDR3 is TGTGCCAGCAGCCAATCCGACCTCACTGAAGCTTTCTTT. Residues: CASSQSDLTEAFF.